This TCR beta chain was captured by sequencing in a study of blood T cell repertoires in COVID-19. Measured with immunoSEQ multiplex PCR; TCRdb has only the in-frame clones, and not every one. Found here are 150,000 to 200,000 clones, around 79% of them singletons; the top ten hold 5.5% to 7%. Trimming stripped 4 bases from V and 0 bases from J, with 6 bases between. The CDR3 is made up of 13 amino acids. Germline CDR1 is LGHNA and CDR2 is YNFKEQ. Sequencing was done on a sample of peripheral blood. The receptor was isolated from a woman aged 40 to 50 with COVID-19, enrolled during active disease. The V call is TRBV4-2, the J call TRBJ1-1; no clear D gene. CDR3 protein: CASSRTVNTEAFF. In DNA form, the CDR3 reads TGTGCCAGCAGCCGCACGGTGAACACTGAAGCTTTCTTT.